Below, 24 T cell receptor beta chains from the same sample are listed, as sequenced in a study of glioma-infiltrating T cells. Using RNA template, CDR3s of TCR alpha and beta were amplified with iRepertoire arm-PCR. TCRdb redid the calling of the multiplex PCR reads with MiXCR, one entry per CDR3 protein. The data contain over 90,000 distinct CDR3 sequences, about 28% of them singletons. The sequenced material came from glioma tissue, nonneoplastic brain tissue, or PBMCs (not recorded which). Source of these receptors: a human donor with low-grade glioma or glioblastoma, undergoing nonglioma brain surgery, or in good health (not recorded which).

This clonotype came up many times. The CDR3 is CASSQETGYGYTF. As DNA, the CDR3 is TGCGCCAGCAGCCAAGAGACAGGCTATGGCTACACCTTC. The V call is TRBV4-3, the J call TRBJ1-2; tentatively, D is TRBD1 (6 bases). The CDR3 extends over 13 amino acids. Germline loops: CDR1 LGHNA, CDR2 YSLEER. Trimming cost V 0 bases and J 4 bases, with 6 bases left between them.

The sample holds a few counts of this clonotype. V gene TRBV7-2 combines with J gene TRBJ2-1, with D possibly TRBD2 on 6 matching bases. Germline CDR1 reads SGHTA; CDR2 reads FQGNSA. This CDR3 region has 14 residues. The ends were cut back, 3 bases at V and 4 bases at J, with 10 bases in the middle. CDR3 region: CASSFGTYYNEQFF. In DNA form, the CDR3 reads TGTGCCAGCAGCTTCGGGACTTATTACAATGAGCAGTTCTTC.

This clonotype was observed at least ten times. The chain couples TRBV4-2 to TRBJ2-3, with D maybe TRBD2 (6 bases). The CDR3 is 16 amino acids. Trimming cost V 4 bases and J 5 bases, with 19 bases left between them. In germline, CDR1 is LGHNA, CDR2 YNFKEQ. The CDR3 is CASSPWGELNLDTQYF. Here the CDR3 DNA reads TGTGCCAGCAGCCCATGGGGGGAGCTTAACTTAGATACGCAGTATTTT.

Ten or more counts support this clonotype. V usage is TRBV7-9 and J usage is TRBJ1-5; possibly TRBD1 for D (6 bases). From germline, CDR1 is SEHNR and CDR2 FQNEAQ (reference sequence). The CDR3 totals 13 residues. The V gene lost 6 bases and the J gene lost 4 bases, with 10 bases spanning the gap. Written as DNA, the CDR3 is TGTGCCAGCAGGCGGGACAATAATCAGCCCCAGCATTTT. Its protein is CASRRDNNQPQHF.

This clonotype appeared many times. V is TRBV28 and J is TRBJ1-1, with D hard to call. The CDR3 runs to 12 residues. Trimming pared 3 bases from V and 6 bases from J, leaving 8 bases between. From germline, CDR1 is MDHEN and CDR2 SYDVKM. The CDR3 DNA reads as TGTGCCAGCAGTTTGGTCCGATCTGAAGCTTTCTTT. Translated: CASSLVRSEAFF.

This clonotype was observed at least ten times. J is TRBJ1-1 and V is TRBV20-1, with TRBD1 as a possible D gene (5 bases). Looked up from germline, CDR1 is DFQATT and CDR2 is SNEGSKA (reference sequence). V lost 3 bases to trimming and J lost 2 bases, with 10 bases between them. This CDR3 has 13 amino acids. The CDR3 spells CSARTRDNTEAFF. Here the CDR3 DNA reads TGCAGTGCTAGGACCCGGGACAACACTGAAGCTTTCTTT.

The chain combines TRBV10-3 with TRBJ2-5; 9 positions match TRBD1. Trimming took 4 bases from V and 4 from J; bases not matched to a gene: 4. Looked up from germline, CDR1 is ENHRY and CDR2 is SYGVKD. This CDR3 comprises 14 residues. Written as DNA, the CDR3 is TGTGCCATCAGTGGTATGACAGGGGGAGAGACCCAGTACTTC. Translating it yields CAISGMTGGETQYF.

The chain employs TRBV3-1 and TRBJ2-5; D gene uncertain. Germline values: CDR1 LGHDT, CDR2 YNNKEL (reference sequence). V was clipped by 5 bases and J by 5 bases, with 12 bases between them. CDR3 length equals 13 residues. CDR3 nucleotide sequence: TGTGCCAGCAGCAAGGATCCGCCGGAGACCCAGTACTTC. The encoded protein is CASSKDPPETQYF.

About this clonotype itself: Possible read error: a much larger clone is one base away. The CDR3 nucleotides are TGTGCCAGCAGTGGGACAGGGGTTCTTAGAGAGCAGTACTTC. Translated: CASSGTGVLREQYF. The gene calls are TRBV6-1 and TRBJ2-7; 9 nucleotides agree with TRBD1. The CDR3 is 14 residues long. CDR1 and CDR2 from the germline V gene are MNHNS and SASEGT. V was pared by 4 bases and J by 7 bases, with 8 bases of the junction left unmatched.

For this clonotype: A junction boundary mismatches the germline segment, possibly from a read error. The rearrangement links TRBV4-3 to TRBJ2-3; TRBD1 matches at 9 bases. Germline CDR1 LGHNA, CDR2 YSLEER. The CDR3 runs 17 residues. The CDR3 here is CASGSGQGPLRTDTQYF. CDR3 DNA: TGCGCCAGCGGCTCGGGACAGGGACCACTACGCACAGATACGCAGTATTTC.

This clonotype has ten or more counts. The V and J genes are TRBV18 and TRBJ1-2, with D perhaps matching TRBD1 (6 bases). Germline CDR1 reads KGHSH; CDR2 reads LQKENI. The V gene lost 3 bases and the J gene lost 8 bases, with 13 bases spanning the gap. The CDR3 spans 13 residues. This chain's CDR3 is CASSPGQLIGYTF. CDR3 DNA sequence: TGTGCCAGCTCACCCGGACAGCTAATAGGCTACACCTTC.

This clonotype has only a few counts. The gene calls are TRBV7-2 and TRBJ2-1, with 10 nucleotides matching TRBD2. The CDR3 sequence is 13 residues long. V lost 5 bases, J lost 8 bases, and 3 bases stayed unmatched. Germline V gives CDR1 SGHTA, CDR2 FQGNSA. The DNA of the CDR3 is TGTGCCAGCAGCCGAGCGGGGGGGGATGAGCAGTTCTTC. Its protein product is CASSRAGGDEQFF.

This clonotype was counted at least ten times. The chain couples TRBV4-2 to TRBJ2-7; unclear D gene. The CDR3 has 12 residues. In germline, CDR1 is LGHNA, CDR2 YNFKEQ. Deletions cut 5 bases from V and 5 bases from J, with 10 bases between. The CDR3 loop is CASSSLGNEQYF. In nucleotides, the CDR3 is TGTGCCAGCAGCTCCCTGGGGAACGAGCAGTACTTC.

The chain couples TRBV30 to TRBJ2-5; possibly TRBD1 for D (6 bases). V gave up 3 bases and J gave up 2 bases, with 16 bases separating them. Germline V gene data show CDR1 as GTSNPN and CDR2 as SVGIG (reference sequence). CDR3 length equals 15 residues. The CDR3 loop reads CAWRRTAARQETQYF. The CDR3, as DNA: TGTGCCTGGAGAAGGACAGCCGCGCGTCAAGAGACCCAGTACTTC.

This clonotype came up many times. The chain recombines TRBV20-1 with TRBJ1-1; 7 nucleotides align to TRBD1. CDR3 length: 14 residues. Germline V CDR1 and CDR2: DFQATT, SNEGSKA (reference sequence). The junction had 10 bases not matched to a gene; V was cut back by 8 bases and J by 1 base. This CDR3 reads CSYPGGEGNTEAFF. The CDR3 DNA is TGCAGTTACCCAGGGGGGGAGGGGAACACTGAAGCTTTCTTT.

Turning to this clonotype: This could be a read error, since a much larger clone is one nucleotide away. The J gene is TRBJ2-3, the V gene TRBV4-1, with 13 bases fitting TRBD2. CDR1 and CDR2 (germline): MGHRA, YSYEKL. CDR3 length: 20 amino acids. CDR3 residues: CTSSQFGTSGDPGHSDTQYF. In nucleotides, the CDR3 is TGCACCAGCAGCCAATTTGGGACTAGCGGGGACCCCGGTCATTCAGATACGCAGTATTTT.

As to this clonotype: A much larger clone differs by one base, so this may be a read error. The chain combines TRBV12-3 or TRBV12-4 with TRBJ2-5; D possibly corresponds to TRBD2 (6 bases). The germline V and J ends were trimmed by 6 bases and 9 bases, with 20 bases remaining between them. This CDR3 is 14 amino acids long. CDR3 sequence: CASSTTWTNPPQYF. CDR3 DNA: TGTGCCAGCAGCACTACCTGGACTAATCCCCCCCAGTACTTC.

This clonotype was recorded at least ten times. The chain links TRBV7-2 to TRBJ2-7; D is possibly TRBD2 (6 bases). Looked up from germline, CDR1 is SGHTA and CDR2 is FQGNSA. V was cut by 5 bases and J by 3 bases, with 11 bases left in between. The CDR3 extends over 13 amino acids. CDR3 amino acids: CASSARLDYEQYF. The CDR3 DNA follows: TGTGCCAGCAGCGCCCGACTAGACTACGAGCAGTACTTC.

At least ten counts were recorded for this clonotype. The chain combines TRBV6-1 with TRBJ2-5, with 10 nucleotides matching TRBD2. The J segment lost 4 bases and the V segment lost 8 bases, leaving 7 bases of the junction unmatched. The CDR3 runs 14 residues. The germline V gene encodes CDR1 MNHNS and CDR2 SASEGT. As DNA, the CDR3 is TGTGCCAGCCGGAGCGGGGGGGCCGGAGAGACCCAGTACTTC. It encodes CASRSGGAGETQYF.

CDR3 nucleotides: TGTGCCAGCAGAACTCAACCACGCAATACGCAGTATTTT. Its protein product is CASRTQPRNTQYF. J is TRBJ2-3 and V is TRBV12-3 or TRBV12-4, with unresolved D. Trimming cost V 6 bases and J 7 bases, with 14 bases left between them. The CDR3 is 13 amino acids.

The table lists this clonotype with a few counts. The DNA of the CDR3 is TGTGCCAGCATTCCAACAGGGACAGACTATGGCTACACCTTC. Translation: CASIPTGTDYGYTF. V usage is TRBV12-3 or TRBV12-4 and J usage is TRBJ1-2, with 7 positions matching TRBD1. Trimming took 7 bases from V and 3 from J; bases not matched to a gene: 8. The CDR3 loop spans 14 amino acids.

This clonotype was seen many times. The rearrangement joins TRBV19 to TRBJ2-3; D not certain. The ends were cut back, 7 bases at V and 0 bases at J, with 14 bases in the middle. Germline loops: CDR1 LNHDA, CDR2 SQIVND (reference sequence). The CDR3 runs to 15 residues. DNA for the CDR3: TGTGCCAGTAAGGGAAGATTAAGAAGCACAGATACGCAGTATTTT. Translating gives CASKGRLRSTDTQYF.

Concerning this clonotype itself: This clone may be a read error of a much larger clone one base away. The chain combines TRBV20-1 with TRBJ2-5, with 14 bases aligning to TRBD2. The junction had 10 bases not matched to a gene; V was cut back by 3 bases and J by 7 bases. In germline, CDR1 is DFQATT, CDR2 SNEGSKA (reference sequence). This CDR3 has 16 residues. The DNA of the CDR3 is TGCAGTGCTAGCTCCTCGGGACTAGCGGGGGTGGGGACCCAGTACTTC. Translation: CSASSSGLAGVGTQYF.

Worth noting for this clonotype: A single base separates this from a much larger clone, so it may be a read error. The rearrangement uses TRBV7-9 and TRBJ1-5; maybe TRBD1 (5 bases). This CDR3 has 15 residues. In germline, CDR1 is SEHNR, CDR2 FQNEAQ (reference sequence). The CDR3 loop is CTSSLGEGVNQPQHF. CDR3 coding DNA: TGTACCAGCAGCTTAGGAGAAGGGGTCAATCAGCCCCAGCATTTT.